These 12 T cell receptor beta chains originate from one sample sequenced in a study of radiotherapy plus CTLA-4 blockade in lung cancer. Only in-frame clones appear in the TCRdb table, and some are missing; sequencing was by immunoSEQ multiplex PCR. The repertoire includes more than 75,000 clones, around nine tenths of them detected once, and roughly 0.95% sits in the top ten. The sample was peripheral blood, taken from a patient treated with radiotherapy plus ipilimumab. The receptors originated from a human donor with non-small cell lung cancer who had stable disease on radiotherapy plus ipilimumab.

V gene TRBV6-6 combines with J gene TRBJ2-1; 9 bases align to TRBD2. J lost 4 bases, V lost 10 bases, and 14 bases had no gene match. The CDR3 consists of 16 residues. Looked up from germline, CDR1 is MNHNY and CDR2 is SVGAGI (reference sequence). As DNA, the CDR3 is TGTGCCACCTTTGAACCTAGCGGGGAGAGGTACAATGAGCAGTTCTTC. Translation: CATFEPSGERYNEQFF.

The chain is built from TRBV11-2 and TRBJ1-2; D call uncertain. The CDR3 consists of 15 residues. Germline CDR1 reads SGHAT; CDR2 reads FQNNGV. Trimming left V 1 base short and J 2 bases short, with 11 bases between. The CDR3 loop is CASSLVGGQNYGYTF. The CDR3, as DNA: TGTGCCAGCAGCTTAGTCGGCGGCCAGAACTATGGCTACACCTTC.

This sequence joins TRBV18 and TRBJ1-1; 11 bases align to TRBD1. CDR3 length: 15 amino acids. Per the germline V gene, CDR1 is KGHSH and CDR2 is LQKENI. Germline trimming cut 4 bases from V and 2 bases from J; bases unmatched to any gene: 3. As DNA, the CDR3 is TGTGCCAGCTCACGCGGGACAGGGGGTAACACTGAAGCTTTCTTT. As protein: CASSRGTGGNTEAFF.

The CDR3, as DNA: TGTGCCAGCAGCCCGAGACAGGGTATGAACACTGAAGCTTTCTTT. This gives the protein CASSPRQGMNTEAFF. The J gene is TRBJ1-1, the V gene TRBV7-8, with 7 bases lining up with TRBD1. V dropped 5 bases and J dropped 0; count of bases not matched to a gene: 6. Germline-derived CDR1 and CDR2 are SGHVS and FQNEAQ. The CDR3 consists of 15 residues.

This clone was counted only a few times. The chain links TRBV7-9 to TRBJ2-7, with D hard to call. Germline V lookup: CDR1 SEHNR, CDR2 FQNEAQ (reference sequence). This CDR3 is built from 14 residues. With 5 bases removed from V and 5 bases from J, the gap between germline ends came to 16 bases. CDR3 sequence: CASSRTYNLDEQYF. CDR3 coding DNA: TGTGCCAGCAGCCGTACATACAACCTAGACGAGCAGTACTTC.

This chain uses TRBV9 with TRBJ2-2; TRBD1 matches at 10 bases. This CDR3 has 17 amino acids. Trimming removed 4 bases from V and 5 bases from J; junction bases left unmatched: 11. Germline lookup yields CDR1 SGDLS and CDR2 YYNGEE. DNA of the CDR3: TGTGCCAGCAGCACAAGCCTCGACAGGGGGCATACCGGGGAGCTGTTTTTT. It translates to CASSTSLDRGHTGELFF.

The V gene is TRBV19, the J gene TRBJ1-6, with D maybe TRBD1 (6 bases). V dropped 6 bases and J dropped 6 bases, with 18 bases sitting between them. The CDR3 has 16 amino acids. Per the germline V gene, CDR1 is LNHDA and CDR2 is SQIVND (reference sequence). DNA of the CDR3: TGTGCCAGTAGCAGACGACAGGTAGACTCTAATTCACCCCTCCACTTT. Translated, it gives CASSRRQVDSNSPLHF.

The genes are TRBV5-1 and TRBJ2-7, with 10 nucleotides matching TRBD1. V was pared by 0 bases and J by 3 bases, with 3 bases of the junction left unmatched. Germline lookup yields CDR1 SGHRS and CDR2 YFSETQ. This CDR3 is 15 amino acids long. The CDR3 DNA follows: TGCGCCAGCAGCTTGGTCCGGGACAGGGGCTACGAGCAGTACTTC. This sequence encodes CASSLVRDRGYEQYF.

This chain uses TRBV6-5 with TRBJ1-2; 7 bases agree with TRBD1. The junction had 4 bases not matched to a gene; V was cut back by 6 bases and J by 0 bases. Looked up from germline, CDR1 is MNHEY and CDR2 is SVGAGI. The CDR3 has 14 amino acids. CDR3 amino acids: CASRSGGANYGYTF. CDR3 DNA: TGTGCCAGCAGGTCAGGGGGAGCTAACTATGGCTACACCTTC.

V usage is TRBV29-1 and J usage is TRBJ1-2; 8 nucleotides align to TRBD1. Germline CDR1 is SQVTM and CDR2 is ANQGSEA. The CDR3 length is 13 residues. V dropped 7 bases and J dropped 6; count of bases not matched to a gene: 10. The CDR3 loop is CSADRGPQNGYTF. As DNA, the CDR3 is TGCAGCGCCGACAGGGGTCCCCAGAATGGCTACACCTTC.

The chain uses TRBV27 and TRBJ2-5, with 7 bases aligning to TRBD1. Unmatched junction bases numbered 7, after V lost 5 bases and J lost 4 bases. Germline CDR1 is MNHEY and CDR2 is SMNVEV (reference sequence). The CDR3 is 14 amino acids. The CDR3 DNA reads as TGTGCCAGCAGTCCGGGACAGACCCCAGAGACCCAGTACTTC. This gives the protein CASSPGQTPETQYF.

The chain has TRBV5-1 and TRBJ1-6; D gene unclear. There are 13 residues in the CDR3. V lost 5 bases and J lost 9, with 12 bases in between. CDR1 and CDR2 from the germline V gene are SGHRS and YFSETQ. The CDR3, as DNA: TGCGCCAGCAGAACGGGGTTTAGTTCACCCCTCCACTTT. Its protein product is CASRTGFSSPLHF.